The sequence of this T cell receptor beta chain was determined in a study of vaccination effects on CD4 cells after COVID-19. For the study at large: Post-vaccine draws lagged the second dose by a median of 72 days.

This table comes from immunoSEQ multiplex PCR, and its TCRdb copy is limited to in-frame clones, with some not included. The sample lists 65,000 to 90,000 clones, approximately 73% seen once, with more than 2% in the top ten. As concerns this clone: Antigen specificity is unknown.

At the end of nine to ten days of culture, CD4+ T cells were isolated. Participants got two doses of BNT162b2 or mRNA-1273 vaccine. Nobody among the vaccine recipients had prior SARS-CoV-2 infection (nucleocapsid antibodies were negative). Notes on the study in general: Substantial clonal contraction characterized both infection- and vaccine-induced clones late after vaccination.

This CDR3 is built from 15 residues. Trimming cost V 5 bases and J 2 bases, with 13 bases left between them. CDR1 and CDR2 (germline): LGHDT, YNNKEL (reference sequence). Sequences were derived from CD4+ T cells from PBMCs cultured without peptide, sampled after COVID-19 vaccination. The chain is built from TRBV3-1 (or the pseudogene TRBV3-2) and TRBJ1-3; the D is unclear. The sequence was collected from a human donor who received a COVID-19 vaccine. The CDR3 coding sequence is TGTGCCAGCAGCAAGCATAGAGTGGCTGGAAACACCATATATTTT. Translated: CASSKHRVAGNTIYF.